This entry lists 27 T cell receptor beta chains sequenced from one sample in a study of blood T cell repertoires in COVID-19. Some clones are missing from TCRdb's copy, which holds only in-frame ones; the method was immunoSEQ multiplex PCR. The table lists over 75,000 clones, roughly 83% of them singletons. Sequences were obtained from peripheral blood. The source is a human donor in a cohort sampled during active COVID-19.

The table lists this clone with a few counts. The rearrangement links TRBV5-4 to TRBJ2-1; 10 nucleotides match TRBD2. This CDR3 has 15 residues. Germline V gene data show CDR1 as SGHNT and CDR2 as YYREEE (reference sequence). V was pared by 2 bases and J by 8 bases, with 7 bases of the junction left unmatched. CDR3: CASSFSAGGIDEQFF. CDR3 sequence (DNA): TGTGCCAGCAGCTTCTCAGCGGGGGGGATAGATGAGCAGTTCTTC.

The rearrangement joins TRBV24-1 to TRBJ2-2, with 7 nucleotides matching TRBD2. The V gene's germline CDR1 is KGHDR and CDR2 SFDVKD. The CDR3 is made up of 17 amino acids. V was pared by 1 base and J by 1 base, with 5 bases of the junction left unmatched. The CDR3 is CATSDFWDYQNTGELFF. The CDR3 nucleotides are TGTGCCACCAGTGATTTTTGGGACTACCAGAACACCGGGGAGCTGTTTTTT.

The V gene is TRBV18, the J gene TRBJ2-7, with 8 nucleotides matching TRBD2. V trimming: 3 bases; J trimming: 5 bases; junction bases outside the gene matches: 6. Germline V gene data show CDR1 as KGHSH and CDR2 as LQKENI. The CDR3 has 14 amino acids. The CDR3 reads CASSPSGGGNEQYF. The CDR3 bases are TGTGCCAGCTCACCCAGCGGGGGAGGTAACGAGCAGTACTTC.

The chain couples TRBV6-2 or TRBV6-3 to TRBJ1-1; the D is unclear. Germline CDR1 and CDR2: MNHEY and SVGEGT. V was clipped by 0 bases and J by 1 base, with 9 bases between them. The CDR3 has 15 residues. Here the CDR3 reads CASSYSGRPNTEAFF. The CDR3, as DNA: TGTGCCAGCAGTTACTCGGGCAGGCCGAACACTGAAGCTTTCTTT.

The CDR3 DNA reads TGTGCCAGCAGCCAAGTCGGGGGAGTGGGGACCGGGGAGCTGTTTTTT. Translation: CASSQVGGVGTGELFF. The chain employs TRBV3-1 (or the pseudogene TRBV3-2) and TRBJ2-2; TRBD2 is a possible D gene (6 bases). The CDR3 is 16 residues long. Deletions cut 1 base from V and 5 bases from J, with 14 bases between. Germline lookup yields CDR1 LGHDT and CDR2 YNNKEL (reference sequence).

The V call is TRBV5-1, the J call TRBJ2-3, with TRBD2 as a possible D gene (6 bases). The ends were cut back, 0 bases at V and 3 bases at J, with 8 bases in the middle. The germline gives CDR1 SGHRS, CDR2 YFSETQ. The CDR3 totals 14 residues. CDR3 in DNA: TGCGCCAGCAGCTTGGGTGGGGGGACAGATACGCAGTATTTT. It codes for CASSLGGGTDTQYF.

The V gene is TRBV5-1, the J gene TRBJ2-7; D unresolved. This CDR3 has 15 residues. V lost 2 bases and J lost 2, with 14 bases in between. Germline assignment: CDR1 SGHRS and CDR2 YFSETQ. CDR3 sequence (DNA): TGCGCCAGCAGCTTCCTTACCGACAAAACCTACGAGCAGTACTTC. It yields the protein CASSFLTDKTYEQYF.

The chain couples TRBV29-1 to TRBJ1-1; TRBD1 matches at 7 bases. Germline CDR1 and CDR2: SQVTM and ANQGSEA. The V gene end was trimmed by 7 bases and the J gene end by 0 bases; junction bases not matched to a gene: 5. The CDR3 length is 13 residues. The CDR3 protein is CSGAGQMNTEAFF. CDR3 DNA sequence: TGCAGCGGGGCGGGACAGATGAACACTGAAGCTTTCTTT.

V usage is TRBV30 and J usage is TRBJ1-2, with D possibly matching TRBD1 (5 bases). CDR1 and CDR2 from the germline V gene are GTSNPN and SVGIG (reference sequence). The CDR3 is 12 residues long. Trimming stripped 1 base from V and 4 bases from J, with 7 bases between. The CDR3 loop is CAWSEGLYGYTF. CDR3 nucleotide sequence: TGTGCCTGGAGTGAGGGGCTCTATGGCTACACCTTC.

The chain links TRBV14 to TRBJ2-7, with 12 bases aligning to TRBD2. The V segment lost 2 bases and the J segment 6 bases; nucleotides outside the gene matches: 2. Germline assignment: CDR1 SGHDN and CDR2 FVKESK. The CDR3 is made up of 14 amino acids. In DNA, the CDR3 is TGTGCCAGCAGCCAACTAGCGGGAGGGTTCGAGCAGTACTTC. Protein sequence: CASSQLAGGFEQYF.

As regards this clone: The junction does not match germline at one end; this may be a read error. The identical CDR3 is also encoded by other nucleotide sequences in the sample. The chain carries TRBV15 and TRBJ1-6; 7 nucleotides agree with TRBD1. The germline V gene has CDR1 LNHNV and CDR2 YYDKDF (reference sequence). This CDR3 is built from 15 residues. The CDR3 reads CATSRAGTDNSPLHF. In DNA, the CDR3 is TGTGCCACCAGCAGAGCCGGGACAGATAATTCACCTCTCCACTTT.

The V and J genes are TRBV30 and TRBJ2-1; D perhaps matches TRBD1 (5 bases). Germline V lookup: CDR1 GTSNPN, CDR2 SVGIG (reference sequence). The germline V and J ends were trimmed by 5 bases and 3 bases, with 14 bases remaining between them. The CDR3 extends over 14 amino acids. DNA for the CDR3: TGTGCCTGGTCTGTAGGGGATGGCTACAATGAGCAGTTCTTC. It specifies CAWSVGDGYNEQFF.

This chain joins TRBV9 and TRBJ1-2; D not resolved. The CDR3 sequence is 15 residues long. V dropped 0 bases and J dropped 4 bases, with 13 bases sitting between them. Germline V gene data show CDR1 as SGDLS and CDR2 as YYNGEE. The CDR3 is CASSVDPANSYGYTF. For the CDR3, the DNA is TGTGCCAGCAGCGTAGACCCGGCGAACAGCTATGGCTACACCTTC.

DNA of the CDR3: TGTGCCAGCAGCTTGGCACCGTATGGAGGCACGCAGTATTTT. Protein product: CASSLAPYGGTQYF. The chain links TRBV7-9 to TRBJ2-3; possible D gene TRBD2, 5 bases. V was clipped by 3 bases and J by 9 bases, with 16 bases between them. CDR1 SEHNR and CDR2 FQNEAQ come from the germline V gene (reference sequence). The CDR3 runs 14 residues.

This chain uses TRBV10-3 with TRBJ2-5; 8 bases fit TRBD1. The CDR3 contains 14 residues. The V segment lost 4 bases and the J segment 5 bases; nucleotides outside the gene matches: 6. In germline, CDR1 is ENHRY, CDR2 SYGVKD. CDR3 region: CAISARTGLETQYF. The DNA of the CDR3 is TGTGCCATCAGTGCCAGGACAGGGTTGGAGACCCAGTACTTC.

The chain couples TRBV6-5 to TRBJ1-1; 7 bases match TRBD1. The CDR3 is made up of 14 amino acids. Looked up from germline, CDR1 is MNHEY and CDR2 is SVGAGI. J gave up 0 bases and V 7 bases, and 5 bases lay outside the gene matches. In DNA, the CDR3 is TGTGCCAGCAATCGACAGGGTGTGAACACTGAAGCTTTCTTT. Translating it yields CASNRQGVNTEAFF.

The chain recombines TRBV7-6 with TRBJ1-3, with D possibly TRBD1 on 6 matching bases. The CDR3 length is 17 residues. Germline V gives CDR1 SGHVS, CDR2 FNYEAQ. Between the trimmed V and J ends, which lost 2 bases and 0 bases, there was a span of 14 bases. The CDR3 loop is CASSLHGQKFSGNTIYF. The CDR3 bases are TGTGCCAGCAGCTTACACGGACAGAAATTCTCTGGAAACACCATATATTTT.

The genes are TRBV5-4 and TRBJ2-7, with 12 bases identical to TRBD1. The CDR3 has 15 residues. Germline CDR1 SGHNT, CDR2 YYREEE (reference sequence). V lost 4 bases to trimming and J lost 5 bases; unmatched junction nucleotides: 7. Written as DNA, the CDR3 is TGTGCCAGCAGCCCCGGGACAGGGGGCAACCACGAGCAGTACTTC. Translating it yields CASSPGTGGNHEQYF.

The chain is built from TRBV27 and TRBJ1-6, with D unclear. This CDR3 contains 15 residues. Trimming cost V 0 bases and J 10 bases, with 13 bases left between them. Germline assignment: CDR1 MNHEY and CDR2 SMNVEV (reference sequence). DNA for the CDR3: TGTGCCAGCAGTTTATCGACGGGTGGTGACTCACCCCTCCACTTT. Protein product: CASSLSTGGDSPLHF.

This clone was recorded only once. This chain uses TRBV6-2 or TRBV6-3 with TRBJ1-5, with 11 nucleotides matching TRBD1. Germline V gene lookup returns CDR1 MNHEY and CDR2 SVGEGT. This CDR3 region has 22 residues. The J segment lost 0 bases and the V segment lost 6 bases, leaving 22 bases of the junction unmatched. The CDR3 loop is CASSRGQSGWTGGPSSNQPQHF. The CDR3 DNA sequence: TGTGCCAGCAGCCGGGGCCAATCCGGGTGGACAGGGGGCCCTAGTAGCAATCAGCCCCAGCATTTT.

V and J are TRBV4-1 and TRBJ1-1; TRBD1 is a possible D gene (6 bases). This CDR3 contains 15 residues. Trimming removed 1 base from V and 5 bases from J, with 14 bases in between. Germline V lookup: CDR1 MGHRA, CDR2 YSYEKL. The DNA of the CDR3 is TGCGCCAGCAGCCAAGTGGGGGCCGGGTGGACTGAAGCTTTCTTT. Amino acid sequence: CASSQVGAGWTEAFF.

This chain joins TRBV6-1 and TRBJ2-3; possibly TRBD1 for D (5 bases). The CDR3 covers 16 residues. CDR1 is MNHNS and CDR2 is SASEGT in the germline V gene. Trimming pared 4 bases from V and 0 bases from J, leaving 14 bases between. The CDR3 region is CASSAGHLISTDTQYF. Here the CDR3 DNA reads TGTGCCAGCAGTGCAGGACACCTAATAAGCACAGATACGCAGTATTTT.

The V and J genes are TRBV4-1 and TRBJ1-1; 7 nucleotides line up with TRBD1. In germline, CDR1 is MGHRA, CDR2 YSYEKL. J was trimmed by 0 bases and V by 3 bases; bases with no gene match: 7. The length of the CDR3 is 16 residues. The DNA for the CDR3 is TGCGCCAGCAGCCATCTCAGGGACAGAATGAACACTGAAGCTTTCTTT. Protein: CASSHLRDRMNTEAFF.

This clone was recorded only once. The CDR3 sequence: CASSGDRGTTEAFF. CDR3 in DNA: TGTGCCAGCAGCGGGGACAGGGGGACGACTGAAGCTTTCTTT. V gene TRBV7-2 combines with J gene TRBJ1-1; 11 bases are a match to TRBD1. The CDR3 covers 14 residues. V lost 5 bases and J lost 5; bases outside the gene matches: 4. CDR1 and CDR2 from the germline V gene are SGHTA and FQGNSA.

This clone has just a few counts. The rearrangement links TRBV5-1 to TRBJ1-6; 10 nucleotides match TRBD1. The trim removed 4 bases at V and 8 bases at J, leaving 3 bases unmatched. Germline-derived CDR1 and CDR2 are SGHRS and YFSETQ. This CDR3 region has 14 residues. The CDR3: CASSATGGDSPLHF. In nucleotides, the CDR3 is TGCGCCAGCAGCGCGACAGGGGGCGATTCACCCCTCCACTTT.

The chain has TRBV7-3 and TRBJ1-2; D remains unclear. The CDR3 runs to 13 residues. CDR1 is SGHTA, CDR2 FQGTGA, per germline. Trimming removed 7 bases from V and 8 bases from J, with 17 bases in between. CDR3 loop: CASNLAAVFGYTF. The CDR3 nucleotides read TGTGCCAGCAACCTCGCAGCGGTGTTCGGCTACACCTTC.

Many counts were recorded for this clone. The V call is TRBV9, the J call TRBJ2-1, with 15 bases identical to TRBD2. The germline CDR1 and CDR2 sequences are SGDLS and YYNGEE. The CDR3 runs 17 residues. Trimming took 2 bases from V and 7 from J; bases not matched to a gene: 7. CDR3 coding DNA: TGTGCCAGCAGCGTTGGACTAGCGGGGGGGCTTGGGAATGAGCAGTTCTTC. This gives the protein CASSVGLAGGLGNEQFF.